Listed below are T cell receptor beta chains from one sample, sequenced in a study of blood T cell repertoires in COVID-19. Profiled with immunoSEQ multiplex PCR; TCRdb holds only in-frame clones, not every one. In the table there are 89,000 or so clones, roughly 95% of which are singletons. The specimen was peripheral blood. These receptors came from a human donor with active COVID-19. The donor label of this sample is uncertain. The CDR3 runs from the conserved cysteine through the conserved F or W.

16	TRBV11-3	TRBJ2-4	CASSLDSTIAKNIQYF
15	TRBV11-2	TRBJ2-4	CASSLDTGQLYIQYF
16	TRBV5-1	TRBJ2-3	CASSGGLERGSDTQYF
15	TRBV6-5	TRBJ1-1	CASRDRARADTEAFF
14	TRBV10-3	TRBJ2-3	CAIGASRVTDTQYF
22	TRBV14	TRBJ1-1	CASSQTAPGQVGQSGMNTEAFF
14	TRBV7-9	TRBJ2-2	CASRGGINTGELFF
18	TRBV7-8	TRBJ2-7	CASSLGYLSDRASYEQYF
17	TRBV27	TRBJ2-7	CASSLKGGTSGPYEQYF
13	TRBV24-1	TRBJ2-4	CATRLDRFNIQYF
16	TRBV24-1	TRBJ2-3	CATSDPPGQGTDTQYF
14	TRBV5-1	TRBJ1-6	CASSPGTDYSPLHF
14	TRBV6-5	TRBJ2-7	CASSEGSDHYEQYF
14	TRBV7-9	TRBJ2-7	CASSLAGNSYEQYF
15	TRBV2	TRBJ2-5	CASNPGLSNQETQYF
13	TRBV1	TRBJ1-2	CTSNHRGNYGYTF
15	TRBV15	TRBJ1-2	CATSRGRDGIDGYTF
15	TRBV28	TRBJ1-5	CASSLTGQNNQPQHF
15	TRBV27	TRBJ2-7	CASSLSGGLIYEQYF
14	TRBV19	TRBJ2-7	CASSIGAGIGEQYF
15	TRBV9	TRBJ1-1	CASSVEPAIASEAFF
15	TRBV20-1	TRBJ2-3	CSASVLAGGPDTQYF
13	TRBV15	TRBJ1-2	CATGRDRAYGYTF
17	TRBV18	TRBJ1-3	CASSSTIQGQAGNTIYF
15	TRBV23-1	TRBJ1-4	CASSLPAGTNEKLFF
16	TRBV5-1	TRBJ2-7	CASNKGDRFTSYEQYF
14	TRBV28	TRBJ1-2	CASSLHREQSGYTF
16	TRBV11-2	TRBJ2-3	CASSSGLAGTTDTQYF
17	TRBV5-4	TRBJ1-3	CASSLVRTGSSGNTIYF
15	TRBV6-2/TRBV6-3	TRBJ1-5	CASSLVQGAYQPQHF
14	TRBV6-5	TRBJ2-7	CASRRQETPYEQYF
17	TRBV5-1	TRBJ2-6	CASSTGTGKSGANVLTF
15	TRBV9	TRBJ1-4	CASSLRTAKGEKLFF
13	TRBV19	TRBJ2-7	CASSVADSYEQYF
15	TRBV7-9	TRBJ1-4	CASSLTGTGSEKLFF
13	TRBV10-3	TRBJ2-7	CAISPGLTSEQYF
15	TRBV4-3	TRBJ1-6	CASSQDSWPNSPLHF
16	TRBV7-2	TRBJ2-7	CASSFRGSALSYEQYF
17	TRBV9	TRBJ2-3	CASSVDSGGQSTDTQYF
14	TRBV5-1	TRBJ2-3	CASSTSGPRDTQYF
17	TRBV27	TRBJ2-6	CASSGDSPLPGANVLTF
14	TRBV5-1	TRBJ2-7	CASRVRGGTYEQYF
18	TRBV4-3	TRBJ2-6	CASSQGGVHPSGANVLTF
15	TRBV25-1	TRBJ1-4	CASSLPTGQNEKLFF
14	TRBV27	TRBJ1-1	CASSLLSGGTEAFF
13	TRBV18	TRBJ2-7	CASSLETGGEQYF
16	TRBV6-5	TRBJ1-4	CASSYSPTGGSEKLFF
16	TRBV2	TRBJ2-1	CASSAGSPLVYNEQFF
14	TRBV2	TRBJ2-3	CASKPQGASDTQYF
16	TRBV7-2	TRBJ1-4	CASSLGDLQGGEKLFF
19	TRBV13	TRBJ2-5	CASSLKGLAGRGIKETQYF
13	TRBV12-5	TRBJ1-1	CASGSSENTEAFF
17	TRBV7-9	TRBJ2-4	CASSSSIWELAKNIQYF
16	TRBV27	TRBJ2-2	CASSLIGGQYTGELFF
13	TRBV28	TRBJ1-2	CASSLQGSYGYTF
13	TRBV6-1	TRBJ2-7	CASSEPVTYEQYF
17	TRBV7-6	TRBJ2-1	CASSLALVGQGVNEQFF
14	TRBV5-4	TRBJ2-1	CASSLISRGIEQFF
16	TRBV6-5	TRBJ1-6	CASSYEGQLLNSPLHF